The clone carrying this T cell receptor (beta chain) showed up just once. This sample stems from a study of somatic mutations in cytotoxic T cells in rheumatoid arthritis. Study summary: Blood from the patient (approximately 30 ml EDTA) was drawn right after diagnosis, pretreatment.

Some clones are missing from TCRdb's copy, which holds only in-frame ones; the method was immunoSEQ multiplex PCR. The sample holds 25,000 to 35,000 clones, approximately 86% seen once. CDR3 length: 16 amino acids. The ends were cut back, 5 bases at V and 1 base at J, with 16 bases in the middle. Germline CDR1 SGHAT, CDR2 FQNNGV. This clonotype originated in an adult with rheumatoid arthritis. Sequencing was performed on CD8+ T cells sorted from blood. V usage is TRBV11-2 and J usage is TRBJ2-3; D remains ambiguous. The DNA for the CDR3 is TGTGCCAGCAGCCCAACAATCGACGAAGGCACAGATACGCAGTATTTT. It translates to CASSPTIDEGTDTQYF.